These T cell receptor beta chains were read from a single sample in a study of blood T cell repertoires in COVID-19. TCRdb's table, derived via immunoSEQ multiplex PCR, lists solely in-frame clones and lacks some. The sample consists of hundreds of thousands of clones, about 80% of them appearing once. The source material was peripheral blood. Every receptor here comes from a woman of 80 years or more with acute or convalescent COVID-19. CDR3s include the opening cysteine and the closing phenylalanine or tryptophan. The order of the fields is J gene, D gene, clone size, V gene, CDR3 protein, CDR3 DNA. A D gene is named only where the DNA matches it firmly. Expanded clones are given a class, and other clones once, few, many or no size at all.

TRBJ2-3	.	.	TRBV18	CASSPGGTVSSTDTQYF	TGTGCCAGCTCACCAGGGGGGACAGTTTCTAGCACAGATACGCAGTATTTT
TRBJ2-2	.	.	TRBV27	CASSPGNRVNTGELFF	TGTGCCAGCAGTCCGGGGAACAGGGTCAACACCGGGGAGCTGTTTTTT
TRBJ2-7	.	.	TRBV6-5	CASSYTGYAYEQYF	TGTGCCAGCAGTTACACAGGGTATGCGTACGAGCAGTACTTC
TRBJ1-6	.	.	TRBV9	CASSVEVSGSPLHF	TGTGCCAGCAGCGTAGAAGTCTCAGGTTCACCCCTCCACTTT
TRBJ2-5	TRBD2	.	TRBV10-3	CATSGRTGGETQYF	TGTGCCACCTCTGGGAGAACGGGGGGGGAGACCCAGTACTTC
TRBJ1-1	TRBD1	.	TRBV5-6	CASSLGRQGTTEAFF	TGTGCCAGCAGCTTGGGGCGACAGGGGACCACTGAAGCTTTCTTT
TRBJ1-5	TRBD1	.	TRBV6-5	CASTTTGSGNQPQHF	TGTGCCAGCACTACGACAGGGTCGGGCAATCAGCCCCAGCATTTT
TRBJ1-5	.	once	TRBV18	CASSPRGTPSNQPQHF	TGTGCCAGCTCACCACGCGGGACTCCTAGCAATCAGCCCCAGCATTTT
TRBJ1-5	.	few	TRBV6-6	CASRILGADQPQHF	TGTGCCAGCAGAATTCTGGGGGCAGATCAGCCCCAGCATTTT
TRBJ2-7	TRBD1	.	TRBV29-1	CSAGQGKGELFSYEQYF	TGCAGCGCTGGACAGGGCAAGGGGGAACTCTTCTCCTACGAGCAGTACTTC
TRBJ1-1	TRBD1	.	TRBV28	CASSSYQKTGRNTEAFF	TGTGCCAGCAGTTCCTATCAGAAGACAGGGCGGAACACTGAAGCTTTCTTT
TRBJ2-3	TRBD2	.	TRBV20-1	CSASLILAGADTQYF	TGCAGTGCTAGTCTGATACTAGCGGGGGCAGATACGCAGTATTTT
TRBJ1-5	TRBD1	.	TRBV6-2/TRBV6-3	CASSHEGRGQQPQHF	TGTGCCAGCAGCCATGAGGGCAGGGGGCAACAGCCCCAGCATTTT
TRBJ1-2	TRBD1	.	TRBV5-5	CASSLRGQGVADYGYTF	TGTGCCAGCAGCCTACGGGGACAGGGAGTGGCAGACTATGGCTACACCTTC
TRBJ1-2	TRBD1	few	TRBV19	CASNRAGTGNYGYTF	TGTGCCAGTAACAGAGCCGGGACAGGGAACTATGGCTACACCTTC
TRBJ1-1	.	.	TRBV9	CASSVEPTTEAFF	TGTGCCAGCAGCGTAGAGCCTACCACTGAAGCTTTCTTT
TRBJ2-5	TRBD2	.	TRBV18	CASSPPKLAGETQYF	TGTGCCAGCTCACCACCGAAACTAGCGGGAGAGACCCAGTACTTC
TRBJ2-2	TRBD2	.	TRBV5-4	CASSLLQGGTRTGELFF	TGTGCCAGCAGCTTGTTGCAGGGAGGGACCCGCACCGGGGAGCTGTTTTTT
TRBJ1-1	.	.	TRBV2	CASSEAPGHGTEAFF	TGTGCCAGCAGTGAAGCGCCTGGGCACGGCACTGAAGCTTTCTTT
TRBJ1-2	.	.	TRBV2	CASSRTGENYGYTF	TGTGCCAGCAGTCGGACGGGAGAGAACTATGGCTACACCTTC
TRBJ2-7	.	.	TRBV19	CASSIQASYEQYF	TGTGCCAGTAGTATCCAGGCCTCCTACGAGCAGTACTTC
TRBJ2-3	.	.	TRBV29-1	CSVEFGAGDTQYF	TGCAGCGTTGAATTTGGGGCCGGGGATACGCAGTATTTT
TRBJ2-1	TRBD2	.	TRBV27	CASSLSWERGEQFF	TGTGCCAGCAGTTTATCGTGGGAGCGGGGTGAGCAGTTCTTC